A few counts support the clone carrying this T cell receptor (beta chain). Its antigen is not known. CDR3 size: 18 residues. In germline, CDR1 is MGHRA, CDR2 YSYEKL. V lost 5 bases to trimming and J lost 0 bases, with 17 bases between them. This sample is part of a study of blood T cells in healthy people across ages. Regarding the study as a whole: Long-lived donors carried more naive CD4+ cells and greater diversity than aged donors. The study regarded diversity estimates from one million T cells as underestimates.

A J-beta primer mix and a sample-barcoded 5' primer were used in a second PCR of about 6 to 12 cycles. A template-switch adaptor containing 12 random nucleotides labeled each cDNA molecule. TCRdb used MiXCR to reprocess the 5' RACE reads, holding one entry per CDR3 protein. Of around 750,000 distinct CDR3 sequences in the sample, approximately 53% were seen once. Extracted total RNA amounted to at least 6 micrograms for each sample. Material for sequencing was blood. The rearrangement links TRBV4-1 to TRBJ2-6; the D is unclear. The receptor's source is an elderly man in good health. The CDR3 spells CASSVTGSIGSGANVLTF. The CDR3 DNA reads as TGCGCCAGCAGCGTAACCGGGTCGATCGGCTCTGGGGCCAACGTCCTGACTTTC.